This TCR beta chain appears in the sequencing data of a study of PD-1 blockade in classical Hodgkin lymphoma (TCRdb year 2020). About the investigation overall: Nivolumab dosing was 3 mg/kg intravenously every 2 weeks, continuing until either disease progression or unacceptable toxicity. A peripheral blood immune signature of response to PD-1 blockade in classical Hodgkin lymphoma was defined using TCR beta sequencing and CyTOF.

Remarks on this clone: The clone's antigen remains unknown. The sample holds no much larger clone one base away, and base qualities are not on file.

General findings and caveats noted by the study authors: Baseline TCR diversity was reported to be lower in newly diagnosed patients than in healthy donors, and even lower in relapsed/refractory patients. A significant rise by C4D1 was seen in CD4+ but not CD8+ TCR diversity (p=0.0027 vs p=0.16), with the rise being most apparent in complete responders (p=0.02). The study was restricted to a single clinical trial cohort, and the causes of repertoire differences, possibly disease activity or prior therapy, were left undefined. Diversity was lower in patients who began nivolumab less than 1 year after ASCT, so these patients were left out of later analyses to avoid confounding by immune reconstitution. Baseline diversity similar to that of newly diagnosed patients was observed in trial patients achieving complete response, whereas significantly lower diversity was observed in partial responders and progressors.

Genomic DNA was isolated using the Qiagen DNeasy kit from unsorted PBMCs as well as from negatively selected CD4+ and CD8+ fractions. TCR beta CDR3 regions were amplified by immunoSEQ multiplex PCR using primers annealing to V and J segments. A synthetic immune receptor repertoire was used to minimize amplification bias, and any remaining bias was removed computationally after sequencing. As for the authors' bioinformatics: Custom Python scripts were used to quantify repertoire diversity as the Shannon entropy index. Unsorted, CD4+ and CD8+ repertoires were analyzed separately, except for combined analyses in which CD4+ and CD8+ sequences were merged in silico. Clonal expansion was defined as a frequency increase of at least 2-fold after treatment compared with C1D1, and clones undetected at baseline were assigned a pseudocount of 0.5. Singleton clones were defined as clones with 0 or 1 copy at C1D1, and non-singleton clones were defined as clones with 2 or more copies. Clones expanded in unsorted samples were labelled as CD4+, CD8+ or unknown by matching protein sequences in sorted samples from the same patient. Wilcoxon tests were applied to paired samples to test diversity changes from C1D1 to C4D1. The source is immuneACCESS, and TCRdb retained only in-frame sequences with V and J called. Part of the clones is not carried over; for the studies checked, unresolved V genes explain less than half of this, and the remainder is unexplained. V and J calls and clone size are as listed in that table; D and trimming were resolved from the DNA. Recorded for this sample are 21,000 or so clones; 70% to 80% of them occurred a single time. The ten top clones hold about 20% of the sample.

From the cysteine through the phenylalanine, the CDR3 covers 16 amino acids. Only the CDR3 region is kept as DNA, spanning 48 bases read in frame from base 1. CDR1 SGHDT and CDR2 YYEEEE are derived from the germline V gene. The V and J ends are trimmed by 3 bases and 4 bases, leaving 17 bases between them. In light of the paper, this sample's time point label describes: cycle 1 day 1 (C1D1), immediately before nivolumab initiation. Relapse after autologous stem cell transplantation had occurred in all trial patients, and cohorts A, B and C were distinguished by prior brentuximab vedotin exposure. The trial cohort included around 56 patients with relapsed/refractory classical Hodgkin lymphoma, and each patient had a best overall response of complete response, partial response or progressive disease. Single-agent nivolumab was administered to trial patients in the multi-cohort phase II CheckMate 205 trial. An independent review committee assessed best overall response using the 2007 International Working Group response criteria. Trial PBMCs were collected just before the start of nivolumab (C1D1) and during therapy at cycle 2 day 1 and cycle 4 day 1. Peripheral blood was collected in 8 mL Vacutainer Cell Preparation Tubes, from which PBMCs were isolated by centrifugation and then cryopreserved.

The TCR sequence derives from a human donor with classical Hodgkin lymphoma. The sequenced sample was peripheral blood mononuclear cells (PBMCs), obtained at baseline. The chain employs TRBV5-6 and TRBJ1-5, with the D gene not clear enough to name. The DNA sequence reads TGTGCCAGCAGCTCTAGGACCGGAGGCGATAATCAGCCCCAGCATTTT. Its translation is CASSSRTGGDNQPQHF.